These T cell receptor beta chains were read from a single sample in a study of PD-L1 blockade in urothelial cancer. The assay was immunoSEQ multiplex PCR, and TCRdb's table has in-frame clones only and misses some. The sample contains 40,000 to 60,000 clones, about 86% of which appear only once. Specimen: PBMCs, collected around atezolizumab (anti-PD-L1) treatment. The receptors derive from a man in his 70s with urothelial cancer. The CDR3 runs from the conserved cysteine through the conserved F or W. Each record gives: D gene, clone size, J gene, V gene, CDR3 DNA, CDR3 protein. A D gene is named only where the DNA matches it firmly. Expanded clones get a size class; other rows say once, few or many, or leave the size out.

D: NA; size: NA; J: TRBJ1-2; V: TRBV19; DNA: TGTGCCAGTAGTTCCCCCCAGGGAAGTAAGAGCGGCTACACCTTC; CDR3: CASSSPQGSKSGYTF
D: TRBD1; size: NA; J: TRBJ1-5; V: TRBV19; DNA: TGTGCCAGTAGTCGGACAGGGGGGACCAATCAGCCCCAGCATTTT; CDR3: CASSRTGGTNQPQHF
D: NA; size: NA; J: TRBJ1-1; V: TRBV14; DNA: TGTGCCAGCAGCCCCTGGCTTAACACTGAAGCTTTCTTT; CDR3: CASSPWLNTEAFF
D: TRBD2; size: NA; J: TRBJ2-5; V: TRBV7-9; DNA: TGTGCCAGCAGCCCCGGACTAGCGGGGGGCCAGGAGACCCAGTACTTC; CDR3: CASSPGLAGGQETQYF
D: TRBD1; size: NA; J: TRBJ2-7; V: TRBV18; DNA: TGTGCCAGCTCACCCGAACAGGGGAACTACGAGCAGTACTTC; CDR3: CASSPEQGNYEQYF
D: NA; size: NA; J: TRBJ1-1; V: TRBV25-1; DNA: TGTGCCAGCAGTGATTGGGGGGACACTGAAGCTTTCTTT; CDR3: CASSDWGDTEAFF
D: TRBD1; size: once; J: TRBJ2-7; V: TRBV5-1; DNA: TGCGCCAGCAGCTTAAATCCGGGACAGGGGTCTAACCCTGGCTACTTC; CDR3: CASSLNPGQGSNPGYF
D: TRBD1; size: NA; J: TRBJ1-2; V: TRBV11-2; DNA: TGTGCCAGCAGCTTAGTCCCCGGACAGGGAGGCTATGGCTACACCTTC; CDR3: CASSLVPGQGGYGYTF
D: TRBD2; size: NA; J: TRBJ2-3; V: TRBV4-3; DNA: TGCGCCAGCAGCCTTAGCGGGGGGGCCGGAGATACGCAGTATTTT; CDR3: CASSLSGGAGDTQYF
D: TRBD1; size: once; J: TRBJ1-1; V: TRBV15; DNA: TGTGCCACCAGCAGAGGGACAGGGGGGACTTCCCAGGCTTTCTTT; CDR3: CATSRGTGGTSQAFF
D: NA; size: NA; J: TRBJ1-2; V: TRBV30; DNA: TGTGCCTGGAGGGAGCCCGCCGGTGGCTACACCTTC; CDR3: CAWREPAGGYTF
D: NA; size: NA; J: TRBJ2-3; V: TRBV5-1; DNA: TGCGCCAGCAGCTCGGAGGGTGTGAGAACAGATACGCAGTATTTT; CDR3: CASSSEGVRTDTQYF
D: TRBD1; size: NA; J: TRBJ1-4; V: TRBV23-1; DNA: TGCGCCAGCAGTATCCGGGACAGGGACAGGGGGTGCCTTGAAAAACTGTTTTTT; CDR3: CASSIRDRDRGCLEKLFF
D: NA; size: NA; J: TRBJ2-7; V: TRBV5-1; DNA: TGCGCCAGCAGCAGTACGCAGGGCTACGAGCAGTACTTC; CDR3: CASSSTQGYEQYF
D: TRBD1; size: NA; J: TRBJ1-4; V: TRBV5-1; DNA: TGCGCCAGCAGCTCGGGACAGGGGATCACTGAAAAACTGTTTTTT; CDR3: CASSSGQGITEKLFF
D: NA; size: NA; J: TRBJ2-3; V: TRBV7-6; DNA: TGTGCCAGCAGCCCCCAGCGGGGCACAGATACGCAGTATTTT; CDR3: CASSPQRGTDTQYF
D: TRBD2; size: NA; J: TRBJ2-1; V: TRBV7-2; DNA: TGTGCCAGCAGCTTAGGACTAGCAGGGCTAGGTGGCGAGCAGTTCTTC; CDR3: CASSLGLAGLGGEQFF
D: NA; size: NA; J: TRBJ2-7; V: TRBV5-8; DNA: TGTGCCAGCAGCTTGAACAGGGATAACGAGCAGTACTTC; CDR3: CASSLNRDNEQYF
D: TRBD2; size: NA; J: TRBJ2-2; V: TRBV6-5; DNA: TGTGCCAGCAGTTACGGCGGGAGGGCCATCACCGGGGAGCTGTTTTTT; CDR3: CASSYGGRAITGELFF
D: TRBD2; size: NA; J: TRBJ2-7; V: TRBV27; DNA: TGTGCCAGCAAGGGACTAGCGGCCTACGAGCAGTACTTC; CDR3: CASKGLAAYEQYF
D: NA; size: NA; J: TRBJ1-4; V: TRBV28; DNA: TGTGCCAGCAGTTTAGGCCTCCTAGGGGCTAATGAAAAACTGTTTTTT; CDR3: CASSLGLLGANEKLFF
D: TRBD1; size: NA; J: TRBJ1-2; V: TRBV6-6; DNA: TGTGCCAGCCTGGACAGGGGACGCGGCTATGGCTACACCTTC; CDR3: CASLDRGRGYGYTF
D: TRBD1; size: NA; J: TRBJ1-1; V: TRBV5-1; DNA: TGCGCCAGCAGCTCAGGACAGGGGGGGCCCGAGAGCACTGAAGCTTTCTTT; CDR3: CASSSGQGGPESTEAFF
D: NA; size: NA; J: TRBJ2-1; V: TRBV4-3; DNA: TGCGCCAGCAGCCATCGCGGCGGAACCTACAATGAGCAGTTCTTC; CDR3: CASSHRGGTYNEQFF
D: NA; size: NA; J: TRBJ2-7; V: TRBV28; DNA: TGTGCCAGCAGTTTAGGCAGGGCCAGGGAGCAGTACTTC; CDR3: CASSLGRAREQYF
D: TRBD1; size: once; J: TRBJ1-5; V: TRBV18; DNA: TGTGCCAGCTCAAGGACAGGGTCGGAGCAGCCCCAGCATTTT; CDR3: CASSRTGSEQPQHF
D: NA; size: NA; J: TRBJ1-1; V: TRBV5-6; DNA: TGTGCCAGCAGCTTGTCAGGGGTACGTACTGAAGCTTTCTTT; CDR3: CASSLSGVRTEAFF
D: TRBD2; size: NA; J: TRBJ2-3; V: TRBV7-8; DNA: TGTGCCAGCGGGTTTAGCGGGGGGGCCTTAGGTGCAGATACGCAGTATTTT; CDR3: CASGFSGGALGADTQYF
D: NA; size: NA; J: TRBJ1-4; V: TRBV7-2; DNA: TGTGCCAGCAGGGAACGAACAGGGACAACTAATGAAAAACTGTTTTTT; CDR3: CASRERTGTTNEKLFF
D: NA; size: NA; J: TRBJ2-5; V: TRBV7-9; DNA: TGTGCCAGCAGCGAGACAAGCGGGGAGACCCAGTACTTC; CDR3: CASSETSGETQYF
D: NA; size: NA; J: TRBJ1-1; V: TRBV29-1; DNA: TGCAGCGTTCACGGAGGGATGAACACTGAAGCTTTCTTT; CDR3: CSVHGGMNTEAFF
D: TRBD1; size: NA; J: TRBJ1-4; V: TRBV7-6; DNA: TGTGCCAGCAGCCGTCAGGGGGCTGAAGAAAAACTGTTTTTT; CDR3: CASSRQGAEEKLFF
D: TRBD1; size: NA; J: TRBJ2-7; V: TRBV5-1; DNA: TGCGCCAGCAGCGACGGACAGGGGCGGTACGAGCAGTACTTC; CDR3: CASSDGQGRYEQYF
D: TRBD1; size: NA; J: TRBJ2-7; V: TRBV28; DNA: TGTGCCAGCACCCAGACAGGGAGTGGCGAGCAGTACTTC; CDR3: CASTQTGSGEQYF
D: NA; size: NA; J: TRBJ2-7; V: TRBV9; DNA: TGTGCCAGCAGCGTAGGACACAGTGACTACGAGCAGTACTTC; CDR3: CASSVGHSDYEQYF
D: NA; size: NA; J: TRBJ2-7; V: TRBV6-5; DNA: TGTGCCAGCAGTTACTCGATACAGGGTTCGGTCAAGCAGTACTTC; CDR3: CASSYSIQGSVKQYF
D: NA; size: NA; J: TRBJ1-2; V: TRBV6-6; DNA: TGTGCCAGCCAGACTACCTGGGCCACACCCTATGGCTACACCTTC; CDR3: CASQTTWATPYGYTF
D: NA; size: NA; J: TRBJ2-5; V: TRBV7-3; DNA: TGTGCCAGCAGCTCCGGGACCGGGGGAACCCAGTACTTC; CDR3: CASSSGTGGTQYF
D: NA; size: NA; J: TRBJ2-1; V: TRBV14; DNA: TGTGCCAGCAGCCGACAGGTAATCGGTGAGCAGTTCTTC; CDR3: CASSRQVIGEQFF
D: NA; size: NA; J: TRBJ2-4; V: TRBV28; DNA: TGTGCCAGCAGTTCCTTCCTCCTCCCAGGGGGACTAGCCAAAAACATTCAGTACTTC; CDR3: CASSSFLLPGGLAKNIQYF
D: TRBD1; size: NA; J: TRBJ1-3; V: TRBV15; DNA: TGTGCCACCAGCAGGGGACAGGGGCACTCTGGAAACACCATATATTTT; CDR3: CATSRGQGHSGNTIYF
D: NA; size: few; J: TRBJ1-5; V: TRBV7-2; DNA: TGTGCCAGCAGCCCCGGAGGGATGAGGGGCAATCAGCCCCAGCATTTT; CDR3: CASSPGGMRGNQPQHF
D: TRBD1; size: NA; J: TRBJ1-2; V: TRBV2; DNA: TGTGCCAGCGGGGACAGGGGGCCAATTGGCTACACCTTC; CDR3: CASGDRGPIGYTF
D: TRBD1; size: NA; J: TRBJ2-1; V: TRBV28; DNA: TGTGCCAGCAGAACCGGACAGGGGCCTTCCTACAATGAGCAGTTCTTC; CDR3: CASRTGQGPSYNEQFF
D: TRBD2; size: NA; J: TRBJ2-1; V: TRBV9; DNA: TGTGCCAGCAGCGTAGGCCTAGCGGGGCTCTACAATGAGCAGTTCTTC; CDR3: CASSVGLAGLYNEQFF
D: NA; size: NA; J: TRBJ2-7; V: TRBV5-1; DNA: TGCGCCAGCAGCTTGGCGCAGGGTCCCTCCTACGAGCAGTACTTC; CDR3: CASSLAQGPSYEQYF
D: NA; size: NA; J: TRBJ2-5; V: TRBV4-3; DNA: TGCGCCAGCAGCCAAGATGAGTACCAAGAGACCCAGTACTTC; CDR3: CASSQDEYQETQYF
D: NA; size: few; J: TRBJ2-1; V: TRBV14; DNA: TGTGCCAGCAGCCCCCTAGGGGTGCGGTCCTACAATGAGCAGTTCTTC; CDR3: CASSPLGVRSYNEQFF
D: TRBD1; size: medium-sized; J: TRBJ1-6; V: TRBV19; DNA: TGTGCCACCTCCGGGACAGAAGTACGGTCACCCCTCCACTTT; CDR3: CATSGTEVRSPLHF
D: NA; size: NA; J: TRBJ2-1; V: TRBV27; DNA: TGTGCCAGCAGTTACCGGGGGTTCTTC; CDR3: CASSYRGFF
D: TRBD2; size: few; J: TRBJ2-5; V: TRBV7-3; DNA: TGTGCCAGCAGCTTACTAGCGGGGGTGGGGGAGACCCAGTACTTC; CDR3: CASSLLAGVGETQYF
D: NA; size: few; J: TRBJ1-2; V: TRBV5-6; DNA: TGTGCCAGCAGCTCGGTAGGGGCGGGGGACTATGGCTACACCTTC; CDR3: CASSSVGAGDYGYTF